This paragraph reports one T cell receptor (beta chain). The antigen this receptor binds is unknown. It has no much larger one-base neighbor in the sample; base qualities were not kept. The CDR3 has 14 amino acids, counting the end cysteine and phenylalanine. Just the 42-base CDR3 DNA is kept, in frame starting at base 1. V and J are truncated by 6 bases and 3 bases respectively, leaving an intervening sequence of 18 bases. Based on the germline V gene (reference sequence), the CDR1 and CDR2 sequences are GTSNPN and SVGIG. Libraries were made using PCR. The sample was run on an Illumina HiSeq 4000. High-throughput sequencing was used to profile the TCR beta-chain CDR3 region of every patient. Regarding the original processing steps: The researchers built a classifier to tell apart papillary thyroid cancer patients with distant metastasis, based on CDR3 differences among clinicopathological groups. The Shannon index was used to assess repertoire diversity, and the Morisita-Horn index was used to assess tumor-blood repertoire similarity. TCRdb itself trimmed the public reads at Q25 with fastp, ran MiXCR and retained productive beta chains. TCRdb's processing, not the authors', yielded these V and J calls. The sample contains 25,000 to 30,000 clones, around 15% of them found a single time. Together, the top ten hold 15% to 18% of the sample.

Before undergoing thyroid surgery, none of the patients had been given any kind of treatment. Using T-cell receptor beta sequencing, the researchers looked back retrospectively at clinical samples from patients, gathered between about 2012 and 2018. This record comes from a study of metastatic and nonmetastatic thyroid tumors (dated by TCRdb to about 2020). Regarding the study in general: The researchers compared repertoires between peripheral blood samples and tumor or nodule tissue samples from patients with malignant or benign thyroid disease. Summary of the overall study and its limitations: In both blood and tumor samples, malignant tumors were reported to have significantly higher TCR beta diversity than benign nodules.

The specimen sequenced was blood. Recombination connected TRBV30 to TRBJ2-7; the D gene is possibly TRBD2, with 6 bases matching. The clonotype was recovered from a male donor with papillary thyroid cancer or a benign thyroid nodule (not recorded which). Some clones in this sample may be carry-over from other donors' samples. The DNA sequence reads TGTGCCTGTACCCCGAGACTAGAAAACTACGAGCAGTACTTC. This translates into CACTPRLENYEQYF.